This T cell receptor (beta chain) comes out of a study of patients and donors after allogeneic stem cell transplantation. V lost 4 bases, J lost 5 bases, and 9 bases lay in between. Looked up from germline, CDR1 is LGHDT and CDR2 is YNNKEL (reference sequence). This CDR3 comprises 13 residues. Using its own MiXCR run on the RT-PCR reads, TCRdb lists one record per CDR3 protein. The sample has about a million distinct CDR3 sequences; approximately 18% are singletons. Sequencing was carried out using blood, either unsorted or a sorted T cell fraction (not recorded which). The TCR was taken from a human donor who was either an allogeneic HSCT recipient or a stem cell or donor lymphocyte infusion donor (not recorded which). It is not recorded whose cells these are; they may come from a transplant donor. The rearrangement uses TRBV3-1 and TRBJ2-1; no definite D call. This chain's CDR3 is CASSPQGDNEQFF. For the CDR3, the DNA is TGTGCCAGCAGCCCCCAAGGAGACAATGAGCAGTTCTTC.